Following are 8 T cell receptor beta chains from one sample sequenced in a study of T cell responses to AZD1222 COVID-19 vaccine. This table comes from immunoSEQ multiplex PCR, and its TCRdb copy is limited to in-frame clones, with some not included. In the table there are about 120,000 clones, 65% to 85% of which are singletons. The starting material was peripheral blood, obtained on day 0 of AZD1222 vaccination. The receptors were sampled from an adult in good health.

This chain connects TRBV5-6 to TRBJ2-1, with 8 bases fitting TRBD2. Per the germline V gene, CDR1 is SGHDT and CDR2 is YYEEEE. This CDR3 contains 17 residues. The trim removed 2 bases at V and 6 bases at J, leaving 13 bases unmatched. The CDR3 loop is CASSFRPGTRNRNEQFF. Written as DNA, the CDR3 is TGTGCCAGCAGCTTCCGTCCCGGGACTAGAAACCGCAATGAGCAGTTCTTC. Complete variable domain (other parts from reference TRBV5-6 and TRBJ2-1): DAGVTQSPTHLIKTRGQQVTLRCSPKSGHDTVSWYQQALGQGPQFIFQYYEEEERQRGNFPDRFSGHQFPNYSSELNVNALLLGDSALYLCASSFRPGTRNRNEQFFGPGTRLTVL.

The chain is built from TRBV9 and TRBJ1-2; D gene ambiguous. Germline loops: CDR1 SGDLS, CDR2 YYNGEE. The germline V and J ends were trimmed by 3 bases and 6 bases, with 18 bases remaining between them. The CDR3 extends over 15 amino acids. The CDR3 coding sequence is TGTGCCAGCAGCGGTGGAAGGGCGCCTCGAAATGGCTACACCTTC. Its translation: CASSGGRAPRNGYTF.

This clone was counted only a few times. The gene calls are TRBV30 and TRBJ1-2, with 8 bases aligning to TRBD1. V shed 1 base and J 7 bases; nucleotides not matched to a gene: 5. Germline CDR1 and CDR2: GTSNPN and SVGIG (reference sequence). CDR3 length: 13 residues. Here the CDR3 reads CAWSGTGTSGYTF. CDR3 DNA sequence: TGTGCCTGGAGTGGGACAGGGACATCTGGCTACACCTTC.

The chain recombines TRBV19 with TRBJ1-1, with unresolved D. The germline CDR1 and CDR2 sequences are LNHDA and SQIVND (reference sequence). The CDR3 has 12 amino acids. V was pared by 7 bases and J by 7 bases, with 13 bases between. The DNA for the CDR3 is TGTGCCAGTAACAATCGACGGCTTGAAGCTTTCTTT. The encoded protein is CASNNRRLEAFF.

J is TRBJ2-5 and V is TRBV5-6, with 11 positions matching TRBD2. The CDR3 contains 15 residues. CDR1 is SGHDT, CDR2 YYEEEE, per germline. Trimming at V came to 2 bases and at J to 5 bases, leaving 5 bases not matched to a gene. CDR3 sequence reads: CASSFRSGGAETQYF. The CDR3 nucleotides read TGTGCCAGCAGCTTTCGTAGCGGGGGGGCGGAGACCCAGTACTTC. Variable domain in full (rest from reference TRBV5-6 and TRBJ2-5): DAGVTQSPTHLIKTRGQQVTLRCSPKSGHDTVSWYQQALGQGPQFIFQYYEEEERQRGNFPDRFSGHQFPNYSSELNVNALLLGDSALYLCASSFRSGGAETQYFGPGTRLLVL.

This sequence joins TRBV7-2 and TRBJ1-2; tentative D call: TRBD1 (5 bases). The CDR3 length is 13 residues. Germline-derived CDR1 and CDR2 are SGHTA and FQGNSA. Trimming took off 5 bases at V and 8 bases at J, with 15 bases between the two ends. CDR3 protein: CASSPQERGGYTF. The CDR3 DNA follows: TGTGCCAGCAGCCCCCAGGAACGGGGCGGCTACACCTTC.

This chain links TRBV18 with TRBJ2-7; D gene ambiguous. This CDR3 has 17 residues. The V and J ends lost 4 bases and 6 bases respectively, with 25 bases between them. Germline lookup yields CDR1 KGHSH and CDR2 LQKENI. The DNA of the CDR3 is TGTGCCAGCTCACTCATAGGCAGGTCATCTGATAAGGGCGAGCAGTACTTC. Residues: CASSLIGRSSDKGEQYF.

The chain has TRBV10-2 and TRBJ2-5; TRBD2 matches at 16 bases. V lost 6 bases and J lost 2; bases outside the gene matches: 9. The CDR3 loop spans 18 amino acids. Per the germline V gene, CDR1 is WSHSY and CDR2 is SAAADI. As DNA, the CDR3 is TGCGCCAGCAGGGGGACTAGCGGGAGGGCCAGGAGGCAAGAGACCCAGTACTTC. It translates to CASRGTSGRARRQETQYF.